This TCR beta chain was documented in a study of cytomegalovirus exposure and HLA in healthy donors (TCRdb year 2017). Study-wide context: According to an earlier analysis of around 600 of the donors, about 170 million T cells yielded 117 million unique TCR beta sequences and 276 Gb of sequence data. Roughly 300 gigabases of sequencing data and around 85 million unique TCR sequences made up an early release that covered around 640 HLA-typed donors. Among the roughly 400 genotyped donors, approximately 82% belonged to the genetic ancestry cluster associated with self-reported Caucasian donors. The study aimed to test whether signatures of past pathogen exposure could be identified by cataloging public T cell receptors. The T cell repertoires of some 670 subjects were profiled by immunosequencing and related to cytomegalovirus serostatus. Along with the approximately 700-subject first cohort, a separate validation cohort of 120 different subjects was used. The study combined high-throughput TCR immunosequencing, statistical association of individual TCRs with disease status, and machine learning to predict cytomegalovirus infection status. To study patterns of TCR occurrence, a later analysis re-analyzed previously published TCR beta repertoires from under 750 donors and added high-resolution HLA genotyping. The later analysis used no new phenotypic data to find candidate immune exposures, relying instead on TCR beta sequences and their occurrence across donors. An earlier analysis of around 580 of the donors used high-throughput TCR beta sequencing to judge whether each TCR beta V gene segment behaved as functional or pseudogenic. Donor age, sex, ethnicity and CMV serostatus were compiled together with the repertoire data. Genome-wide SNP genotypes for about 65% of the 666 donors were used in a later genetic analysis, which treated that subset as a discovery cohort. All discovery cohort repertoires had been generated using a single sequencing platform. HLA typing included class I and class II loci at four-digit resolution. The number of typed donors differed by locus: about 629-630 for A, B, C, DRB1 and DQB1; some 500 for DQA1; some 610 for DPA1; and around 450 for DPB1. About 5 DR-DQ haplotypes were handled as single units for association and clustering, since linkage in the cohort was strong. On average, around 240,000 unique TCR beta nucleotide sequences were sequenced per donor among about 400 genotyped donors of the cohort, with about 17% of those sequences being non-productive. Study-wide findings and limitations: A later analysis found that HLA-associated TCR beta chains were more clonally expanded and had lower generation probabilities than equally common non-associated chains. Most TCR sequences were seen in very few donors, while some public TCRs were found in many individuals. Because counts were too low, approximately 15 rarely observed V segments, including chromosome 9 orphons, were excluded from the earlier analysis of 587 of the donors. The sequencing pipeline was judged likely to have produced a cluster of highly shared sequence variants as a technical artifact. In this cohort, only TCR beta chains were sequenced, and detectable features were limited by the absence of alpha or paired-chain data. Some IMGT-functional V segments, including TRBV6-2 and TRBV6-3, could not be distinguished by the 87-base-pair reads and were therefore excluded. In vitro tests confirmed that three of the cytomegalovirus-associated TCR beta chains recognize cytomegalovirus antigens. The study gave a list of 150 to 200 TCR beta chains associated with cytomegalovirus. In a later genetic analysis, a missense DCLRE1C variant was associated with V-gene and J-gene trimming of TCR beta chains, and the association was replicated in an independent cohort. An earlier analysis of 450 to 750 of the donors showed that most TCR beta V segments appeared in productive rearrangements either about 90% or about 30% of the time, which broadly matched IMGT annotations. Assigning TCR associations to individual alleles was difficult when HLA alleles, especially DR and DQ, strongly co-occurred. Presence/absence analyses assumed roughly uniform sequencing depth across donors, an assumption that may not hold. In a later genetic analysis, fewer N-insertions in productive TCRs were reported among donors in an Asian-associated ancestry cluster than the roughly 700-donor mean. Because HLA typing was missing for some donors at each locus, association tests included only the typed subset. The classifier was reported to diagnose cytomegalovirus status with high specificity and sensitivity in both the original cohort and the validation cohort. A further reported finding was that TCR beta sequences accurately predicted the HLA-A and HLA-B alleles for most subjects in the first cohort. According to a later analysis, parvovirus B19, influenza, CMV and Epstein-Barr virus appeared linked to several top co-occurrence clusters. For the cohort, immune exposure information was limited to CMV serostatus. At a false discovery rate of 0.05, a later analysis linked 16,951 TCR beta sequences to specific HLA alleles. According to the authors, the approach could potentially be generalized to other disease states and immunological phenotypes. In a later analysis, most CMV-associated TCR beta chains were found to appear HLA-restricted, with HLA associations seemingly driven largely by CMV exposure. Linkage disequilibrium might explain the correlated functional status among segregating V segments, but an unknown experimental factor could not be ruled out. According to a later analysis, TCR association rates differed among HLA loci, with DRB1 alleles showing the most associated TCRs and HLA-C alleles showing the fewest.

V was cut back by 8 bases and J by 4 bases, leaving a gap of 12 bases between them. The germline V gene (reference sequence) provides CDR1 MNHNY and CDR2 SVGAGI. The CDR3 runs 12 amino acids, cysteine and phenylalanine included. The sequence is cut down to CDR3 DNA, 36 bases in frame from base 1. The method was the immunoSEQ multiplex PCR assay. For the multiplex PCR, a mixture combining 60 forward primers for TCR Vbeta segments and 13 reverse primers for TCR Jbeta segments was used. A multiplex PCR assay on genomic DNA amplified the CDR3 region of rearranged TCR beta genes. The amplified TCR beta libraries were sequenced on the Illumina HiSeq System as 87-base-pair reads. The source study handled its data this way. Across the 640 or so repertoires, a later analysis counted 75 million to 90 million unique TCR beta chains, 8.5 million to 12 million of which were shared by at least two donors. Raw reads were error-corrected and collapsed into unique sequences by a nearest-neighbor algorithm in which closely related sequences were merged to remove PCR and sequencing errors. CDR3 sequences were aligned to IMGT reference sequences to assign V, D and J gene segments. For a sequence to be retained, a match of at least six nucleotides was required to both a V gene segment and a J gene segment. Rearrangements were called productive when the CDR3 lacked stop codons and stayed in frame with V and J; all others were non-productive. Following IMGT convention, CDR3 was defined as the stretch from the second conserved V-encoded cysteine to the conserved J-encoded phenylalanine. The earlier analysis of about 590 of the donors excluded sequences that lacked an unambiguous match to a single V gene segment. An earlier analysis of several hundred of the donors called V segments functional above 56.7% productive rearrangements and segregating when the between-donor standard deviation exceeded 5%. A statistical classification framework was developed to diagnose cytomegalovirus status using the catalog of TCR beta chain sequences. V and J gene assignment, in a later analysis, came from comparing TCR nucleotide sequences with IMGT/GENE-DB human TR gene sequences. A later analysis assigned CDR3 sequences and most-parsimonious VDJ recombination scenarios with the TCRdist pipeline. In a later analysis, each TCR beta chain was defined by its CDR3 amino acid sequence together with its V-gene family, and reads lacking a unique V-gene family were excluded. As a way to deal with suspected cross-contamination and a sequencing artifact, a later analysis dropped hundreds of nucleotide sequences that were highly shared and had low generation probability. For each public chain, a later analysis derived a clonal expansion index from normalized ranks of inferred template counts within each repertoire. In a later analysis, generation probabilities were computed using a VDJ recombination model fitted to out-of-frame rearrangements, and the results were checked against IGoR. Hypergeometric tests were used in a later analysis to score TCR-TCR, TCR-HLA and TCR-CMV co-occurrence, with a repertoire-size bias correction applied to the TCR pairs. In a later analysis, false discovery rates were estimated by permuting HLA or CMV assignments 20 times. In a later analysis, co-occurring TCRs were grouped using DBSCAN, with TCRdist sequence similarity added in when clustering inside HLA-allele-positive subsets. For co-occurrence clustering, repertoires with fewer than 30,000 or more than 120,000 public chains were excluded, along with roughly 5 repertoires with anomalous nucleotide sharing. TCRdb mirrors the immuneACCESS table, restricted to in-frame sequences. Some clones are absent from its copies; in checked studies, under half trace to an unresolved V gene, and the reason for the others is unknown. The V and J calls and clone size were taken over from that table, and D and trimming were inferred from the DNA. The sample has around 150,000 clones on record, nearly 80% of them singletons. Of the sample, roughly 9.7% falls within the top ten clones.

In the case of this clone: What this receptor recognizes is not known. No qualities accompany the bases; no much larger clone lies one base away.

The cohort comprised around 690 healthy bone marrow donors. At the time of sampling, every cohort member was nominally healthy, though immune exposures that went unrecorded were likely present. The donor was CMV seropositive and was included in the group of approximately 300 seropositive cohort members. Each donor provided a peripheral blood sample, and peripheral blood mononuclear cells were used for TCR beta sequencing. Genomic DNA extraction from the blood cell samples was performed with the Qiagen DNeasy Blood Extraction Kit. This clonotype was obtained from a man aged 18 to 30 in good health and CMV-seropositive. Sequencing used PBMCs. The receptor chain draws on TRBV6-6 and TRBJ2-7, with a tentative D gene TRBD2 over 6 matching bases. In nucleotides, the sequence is TGTGCCAGCTCCCCCGGGGGTTACGAGCAGTACTTC. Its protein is CASSPGGYEQYF.